In its sample, the clone carrying this T cell receptor beta chain was seen a few times. Its matching antigen is unknown. Using RNA template, CDR3s of TCR alpha and beta were amplified with iRepertoire arm-PCR. MiXCR, run by TCRdb on the multiplex PCR reads, gives a single entry per CDR3 protein. The sample yields more than 300,000 distinct CDR3 sequences, roughly two fifths seen once. Germline V gene sequence: CDR1 MNHNS, CDR2 SASEGT. Trimming shortened V by 7 bases and J by 3 bases, and 13 bases separated the two germline ends. The CDR3 is 13 amino acids. These data originate in a study of glioma-infiltrating T cells. Overall study results and limits: Non-neoplastic patients had below-expected tissue-blood divergence, while all gliomas exceeded expectation.

The receptor was isolated from a human donor with low-grade glioma or glioblastoma, undergoing nonglioma brain surgery, or in good health (not recorded which). The source material was glioma tissue, nonneoplastic brain tissue, or PBMCs (not recorded which). The chain joins TRBV6-1 to TRBJ2-7; tentatively, D is TRBD1 (5 bases). The CDR3 region has the DNA TGTGCCAGCACCAGGGCCCTAGGCTACGAGCAGTACTTC. Translating it yields CASTRALGYEQYF.